This T cell receptor beta chain was captured by sequencing in a study of PD-1 blockade in mismatch repair-deficient tumors (dated by TCRdb to about 2017). As for the study more broadly: Between late 2013 and September 2016, approximately 90 consecutive patients with eleven to twelve mismatch repair-deficient cancer types, all previously treated and progressing, were enrolled in the trial. Tumor-associated T cell clones in the peripheral blood of patients responding to PD-1 blockade were tracked using deep sequencing of TCR CDR3 regions. The research as a whole found: After pembrolizumab, tumor-resident clones, which were often undetectable in blood before treatment, expanded rapidly and then contracted, generally ahead of radiologic responses.

The CDR3 starts with the cysteine, ends with the phenylalanine, and has 16 residues. Here the CDR3 DNA is all that survives: 48 bases in frame from base 1. The junction shows trimming of 5 bases on V and 6 bases on J, and the gene matches do not reach 11 bases of it. CDR1 and CDR2 are read off the germline V gene as SGHVS and FQNEAQ. Concerning this clone itself: Its antigen remains unidentified. The input lacks base qualities; no much larger clone sits a single base away.

The library was prepared using the immunoSEQ multiplex PCR assay. TCRdb retrieved this table from immuneACCESS and kept in-frame rearrangements only. Not all clones are present; in checked studies, unresolved V genes account for under half, and no reason is known for the remainder. This sample is represented by tens of thousands of clones; about 84% of them were singletons. Roughly 2.8% of the sample is held by the ten biggest clonotypes. What the time point label conveys for this sample: peripheral blood 12 weeks after first pembrolizumab dose. Mismatch repair deficiency was established in every enrolled patient by polymerase chain reaction or immunohistochemistry. TCR sequencing was carried out for a few patients who responded to pembrolizumab therapy. In the phase II trial, pembrolizumab PD-1 blockade was tested prospectively in advanced mismatch repair-deficient cancers, no matter which tissue of origin the cancers came from. Peripheral blood T cell samples were gathered serially, both before PD-1 blockade started and at multiple time points afterward. Blood sampling time points were reported as weeks after the first dose of pembrolizumab.

This TCR derives from an adult with mismatch repair-deficient cancer. This sequence uses TRBV7-8 and TRBJ2-7; the junction holds 12 bases that match TRBD2. The sequencing here drew on peripheral blood, taken 12 weeks after starting pembrolizumab. The bases are TGTGCCAGCAGCGGGAGGCTAGCGGGAGGGCAAGTCGAGCAGTACTTC. Its translation is CASSGRLAGGQVEQYF. With the portions outside the CDR3 filled from the reference TRBV7-8 and TRBJ2-7 genes, the complete variable region becomes GAGVSQSPRYKVAKRGQDVALRCDPISGHVSLFWYQQALGQGPEFLTYFQNEAQLDKSGLPSDRFFAERPEGSVSTLKIQRTQQEDSAVYLCASSGRLAGGQVEQYFGPGTRLTVT.